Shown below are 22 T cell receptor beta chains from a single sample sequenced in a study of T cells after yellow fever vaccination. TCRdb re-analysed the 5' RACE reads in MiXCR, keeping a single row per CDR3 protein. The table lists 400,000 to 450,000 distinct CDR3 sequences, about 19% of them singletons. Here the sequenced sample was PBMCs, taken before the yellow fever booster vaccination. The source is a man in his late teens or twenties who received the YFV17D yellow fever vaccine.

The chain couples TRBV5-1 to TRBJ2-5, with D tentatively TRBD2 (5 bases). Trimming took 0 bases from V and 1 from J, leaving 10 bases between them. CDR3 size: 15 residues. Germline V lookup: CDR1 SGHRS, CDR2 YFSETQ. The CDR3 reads CASSLDRGGQETQYF. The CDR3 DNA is TGCGCCAGCAGCTTGGATCGGGGTGGCCAAGAGACCCAGTACTTC.

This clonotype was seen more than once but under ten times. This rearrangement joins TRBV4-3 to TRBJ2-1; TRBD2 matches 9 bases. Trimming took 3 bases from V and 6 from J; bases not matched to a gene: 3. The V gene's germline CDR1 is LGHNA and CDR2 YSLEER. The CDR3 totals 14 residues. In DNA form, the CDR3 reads TGCGCCAGCAGCCAGGCGGGGGGGGCCAATGAGCAGTTCTTC. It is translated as CASSQAGGANEQFF.

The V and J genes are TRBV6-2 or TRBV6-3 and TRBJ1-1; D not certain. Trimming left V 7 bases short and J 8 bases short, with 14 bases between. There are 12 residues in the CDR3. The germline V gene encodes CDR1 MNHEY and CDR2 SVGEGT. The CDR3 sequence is CASTTLRGEAFF. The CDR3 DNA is TGTGCCAGCACCACCCTGAGAGGAGAAGCTTTCTTT.

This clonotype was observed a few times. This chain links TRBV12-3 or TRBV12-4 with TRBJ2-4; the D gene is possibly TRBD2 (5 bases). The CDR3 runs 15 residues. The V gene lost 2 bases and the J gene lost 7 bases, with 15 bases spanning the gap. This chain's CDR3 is CASSLIAGGLNIQYF. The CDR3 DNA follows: TGTGCCAGCAGTTTAATCGCGGGTGGGCTTAACATTCAGTACTTC.

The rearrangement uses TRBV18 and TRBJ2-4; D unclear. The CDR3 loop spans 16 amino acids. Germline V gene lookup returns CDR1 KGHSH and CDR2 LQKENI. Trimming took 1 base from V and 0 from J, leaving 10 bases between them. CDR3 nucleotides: TGTGCCAGCTCACCACTAGCTGATCTAGCCAAAAACATTCAGTACTTC. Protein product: CASSPLADLAKNIQYF.

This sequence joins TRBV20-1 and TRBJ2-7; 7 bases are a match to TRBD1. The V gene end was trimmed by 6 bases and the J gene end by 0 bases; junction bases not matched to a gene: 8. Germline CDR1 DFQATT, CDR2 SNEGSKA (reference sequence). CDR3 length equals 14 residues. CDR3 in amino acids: CSAHRGSSSYEQYF. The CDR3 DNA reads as TGCAGTGCGCACAGGGGCTCTAGCTCCTACGAGCAGTACTTC.

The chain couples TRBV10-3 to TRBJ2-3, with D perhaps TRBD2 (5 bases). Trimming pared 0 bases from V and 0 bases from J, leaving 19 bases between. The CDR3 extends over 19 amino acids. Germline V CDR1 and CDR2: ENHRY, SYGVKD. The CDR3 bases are TGTGCCATCAGTGAGTCTGGAGAAGGCGGGCCCCTAAGCACAGATACGCAGTATTTT. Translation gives CAISESGEGGPLSTDTQYF.

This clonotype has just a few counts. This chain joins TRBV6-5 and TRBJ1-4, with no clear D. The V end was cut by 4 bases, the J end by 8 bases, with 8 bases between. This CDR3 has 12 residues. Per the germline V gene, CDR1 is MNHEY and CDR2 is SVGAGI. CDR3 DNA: TGTGCCAGCAGTTCTTCCAGGGAAAAACTGTTTTTT. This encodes CASSSSREKLFF.

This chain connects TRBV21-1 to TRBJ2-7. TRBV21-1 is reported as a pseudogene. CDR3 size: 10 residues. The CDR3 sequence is CASSRYEQYF. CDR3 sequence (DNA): TGTGCCAGCAGCCGCTACGAGCAGTACTTC.

CDR3 loop: CASSLGLAGGSDTQYF. In DNA, the CDR3 is TGCGCCAGCAGCTTGGGACTAGCGGGGGGTTCAGATACGCAGTATTTT. This sequence joins TRBV5-1 and TRBJ2-3, with 13 bases that match TRBD2. With 0 bases clipped from V and 4 bases from J, the junction kept 2 bases outside the gene matches. Germline loops: CDR1 SGHRS, CDR2 YFSETQ. This CDR3 has 16 amino acids.

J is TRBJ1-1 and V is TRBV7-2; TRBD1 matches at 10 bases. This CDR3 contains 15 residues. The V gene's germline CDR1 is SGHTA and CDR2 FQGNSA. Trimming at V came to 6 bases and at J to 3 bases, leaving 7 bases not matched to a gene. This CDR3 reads CASRPRQGAYTEAFF. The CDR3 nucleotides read TGTGCCAGCAGACCTAGACAGGGGGCGTACACTGAAGCTTTCTTT.

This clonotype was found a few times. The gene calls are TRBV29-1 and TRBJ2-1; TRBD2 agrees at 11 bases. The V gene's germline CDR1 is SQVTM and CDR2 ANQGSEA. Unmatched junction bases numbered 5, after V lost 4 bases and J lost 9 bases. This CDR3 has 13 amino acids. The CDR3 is CSVVSGGAIEQFF. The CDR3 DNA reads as TGCAGCGTTGTTAGCGGGGGGGCCATTGAGCAGTTCTTC.

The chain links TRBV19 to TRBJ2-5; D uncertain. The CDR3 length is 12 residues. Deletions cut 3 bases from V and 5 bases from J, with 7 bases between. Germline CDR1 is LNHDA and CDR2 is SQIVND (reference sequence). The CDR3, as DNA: TGTGCCAGTAGTATGGGCAAGGAGACCCAGTACTTC. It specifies CASSMGKETQYF.

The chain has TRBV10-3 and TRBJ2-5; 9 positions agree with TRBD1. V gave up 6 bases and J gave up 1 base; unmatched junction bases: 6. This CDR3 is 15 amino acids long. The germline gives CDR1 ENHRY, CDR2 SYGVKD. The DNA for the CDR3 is TGTGCCATCAGCCCGGGACAGGGTGGCCAAGAGACCCAGTACTTC. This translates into CAISPGQGGQETQYF.

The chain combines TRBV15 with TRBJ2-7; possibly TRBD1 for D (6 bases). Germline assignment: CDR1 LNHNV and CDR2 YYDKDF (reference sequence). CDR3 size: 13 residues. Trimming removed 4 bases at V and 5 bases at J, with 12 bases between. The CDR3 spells CATSKTGLHEQYV. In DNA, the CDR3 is TGTGCCACCAGCAAAACAGGGCTACACGAGCAGTACGTC.

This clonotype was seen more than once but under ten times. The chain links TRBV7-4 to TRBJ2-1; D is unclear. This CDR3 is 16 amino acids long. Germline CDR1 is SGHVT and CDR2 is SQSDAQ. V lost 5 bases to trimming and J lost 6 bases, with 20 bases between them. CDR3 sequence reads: CASSPPPKMWGNEQFF. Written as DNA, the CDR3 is TGTGCCAGCAGCCCCCCCCCAAAAATGTGGGGCAATGAGCAGTTCTTC. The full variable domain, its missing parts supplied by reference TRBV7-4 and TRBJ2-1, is GAGVSQSPRYKVAKRGRDVALRCDSISGHVTLYWYRQTLGQGSEVLTYSQSDAQRDKSGRPSGRFSAERPERSVSTLKIQRTEQGDSAVYLCASSPPPKMWGNEQFFGPGTRLTVL.

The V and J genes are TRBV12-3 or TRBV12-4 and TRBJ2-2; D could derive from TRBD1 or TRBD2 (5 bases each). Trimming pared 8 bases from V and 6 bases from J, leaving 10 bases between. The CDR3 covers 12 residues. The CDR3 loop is CASRRGPGELFF. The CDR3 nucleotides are TGTGCCAGCCGCCGGGGACCCGGGGAGCTGTTTTTT.

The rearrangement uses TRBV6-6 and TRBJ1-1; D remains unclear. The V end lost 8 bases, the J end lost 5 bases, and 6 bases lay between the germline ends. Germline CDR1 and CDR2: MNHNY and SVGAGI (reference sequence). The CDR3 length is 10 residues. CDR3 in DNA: TGTGCCAGCGGGCGGACTGAAGCTTTCTTT. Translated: CASGRTEAFF.

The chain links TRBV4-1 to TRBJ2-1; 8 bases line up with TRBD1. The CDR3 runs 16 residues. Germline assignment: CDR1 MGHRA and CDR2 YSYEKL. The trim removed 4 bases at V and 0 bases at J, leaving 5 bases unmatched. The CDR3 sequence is CASSLSDRGSYNEQFF. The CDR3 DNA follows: TGCGCCAGCAGCCTGTCAGACAGGGGCTCCTACAATGAGCAGTTCTTC.

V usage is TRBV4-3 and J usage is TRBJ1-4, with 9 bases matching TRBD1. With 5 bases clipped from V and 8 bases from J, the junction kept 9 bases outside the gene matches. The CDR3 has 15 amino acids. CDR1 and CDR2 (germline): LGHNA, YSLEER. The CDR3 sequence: CASSYRDREEEKLFF. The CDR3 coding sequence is TGCGCCAGCAGCTACCGGGACAGGGAAGAGGAAAAACTGTTTTTT.

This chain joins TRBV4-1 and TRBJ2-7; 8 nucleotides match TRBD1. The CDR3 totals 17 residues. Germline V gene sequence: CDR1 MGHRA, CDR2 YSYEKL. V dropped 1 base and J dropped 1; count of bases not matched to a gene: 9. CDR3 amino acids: CASSQAVRTGYSYEQYF. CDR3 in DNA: TGCGCCAGCAGCCAAGCCGTCAGGACAGGGTATTCCTACGAGCAGTACTTC.

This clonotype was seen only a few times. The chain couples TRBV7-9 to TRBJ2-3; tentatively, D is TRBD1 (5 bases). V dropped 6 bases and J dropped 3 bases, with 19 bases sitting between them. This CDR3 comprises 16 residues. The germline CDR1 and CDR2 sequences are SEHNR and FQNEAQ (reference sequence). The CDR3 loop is CASSSPGKTITDTQYF. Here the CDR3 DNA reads TGTGCCAGCAGTTCTCCAGGGAAAACAATAACAGATACGCAGTATTTT.